This record looks at one T cell receptor beta chain sequence and its context. Germline-derived CDR1 and CDR2 are MNHEY and SVGAGI. Trimming removed 0 bases from V and 1 base from J, with 13 bases in between. This CDR3 contains 16 residues. TCRdb re-derived calls from the RT-PCR reads in MiXCR, one entry per CDR3 protein. The table records some 550,000 distinct CDR3 sequences, under 30% of them present only once. The data derive from a study of response to subunit inactivated influenza vaccine. This sample also appeared in a second study, on T cells expressing NK-cell markers. That study reports: For TCR beta, cDNA was produced by 5'RACE template switching with UMIs.

Sequenced here: CD4+ T cells sorted from PBMCs, sampled approximately 12 days after vaccination. The chain has TRBV6-5 and TRBJ2-7; tentative D call: TRBD1 (5 bases). The source is a man aged 50 to 60 who received an inactivated influenza vaccine. The CDR3 sequence: CASSYSTARLSYEQYF. CDR3 coding DNA: TGTGCCAGCAGTTACTCGACAGCCCGGTTATCCTACGAGCAGTACTTC.